This TCR beta chain is drawn from a study of early T cells in non-severe SARS-CoV-2 infection. Across the whole study: Sequencing was performed on bulk RNA from unsorted whole blood, leaving chains unpaired.

CDR3 length: 13 residues. V was cut by 2 bases and J by 4 bases, with 5 bases left in between. Individual cDNA molecules carried attached unique molecular identifiers. TCRdb processed the 5' RACE reads anew with MiXCR; each CDR3 protein has one entry. The sample has around 70,000 distinct CDR3 sequences, around 15% seen once. The V call is TRBV12-3 or TRBV12-4, the J call TRBJ2-2; no reliable D call. Sequencing used whole blood. The sequence was collected from an adult who was a healthcare worker with PCR-confirmed SARS-CoV-2 infection or an uninfected control (not recorded which). The CDR3 DNA reads TGTGCCAGCAGTTTATCGCCCACCGGGGAGCTGTTTTTT. Residues: CASSLSPTGELFF.